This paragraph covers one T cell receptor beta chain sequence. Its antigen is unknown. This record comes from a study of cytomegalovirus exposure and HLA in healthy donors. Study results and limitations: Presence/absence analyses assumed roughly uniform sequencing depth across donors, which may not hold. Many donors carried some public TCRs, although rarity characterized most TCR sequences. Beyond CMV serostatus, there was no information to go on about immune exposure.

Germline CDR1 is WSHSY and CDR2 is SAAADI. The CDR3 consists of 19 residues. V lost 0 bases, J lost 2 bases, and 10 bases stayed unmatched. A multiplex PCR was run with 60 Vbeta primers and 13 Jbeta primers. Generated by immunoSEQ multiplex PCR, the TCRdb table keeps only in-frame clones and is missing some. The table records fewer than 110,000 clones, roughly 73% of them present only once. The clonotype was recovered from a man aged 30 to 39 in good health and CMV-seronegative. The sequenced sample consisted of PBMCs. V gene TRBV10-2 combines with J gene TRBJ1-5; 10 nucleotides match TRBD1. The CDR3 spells CASSESIGTGEVGNQPQHF. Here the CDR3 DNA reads TGCGCCAGCAGTGAGTCCATTGGGACAGGGGAGGTGGGCAATCAGCCCCAGCATTTT.